The clone carrying this T cell receptor (beta chain) was seen a single time. Antigen specificity is unknown. As the CDR3 is not closed by the conserved phenylalanine or tryptophan, this likely results from a read error. This specimen belongs to a study of early T cells in non-severe SARS-CoV-2 infection. Study at large: Bulk RNA from unsorted whole blood was sequenced; chains were unpaired. Points from the study as a whole: Reliance on VDJdb matching favored anti-spike CD8 responses; private and CD4 specificities were missed.

Attachment of unique molecular identifiers to individual cDNA molecules was performed. Via MiXCR, TCRdb re-called the 5' RACE reads, giving one row per CDR3 protein. The sample lists some 91,000 distinct CDR3 sequences, approximately 13% occurring once. Input material: whole blood. The sequence came from an adult who was a healthcare worker with PCR-confirmed SARS-CoV-2 infection or an uninfected control (not recorded which).

CDR3 DNA sequence: TGTGCCAGCAGTCGGCAGGTATCGGATACGCAGTATTTG. This gives the protein CASSRQVSDTQYL. V usage is TRBV5-6 and J usage is TRBJ2-3, with D unclear. With 5 bases removed from V and 6 bases from J, the gap between germline ends came to 13 bases. The CDR3 runs to 13 residues. Germline V gene data show CDR1 as SGHDT and CDR2 as YYEEEE.